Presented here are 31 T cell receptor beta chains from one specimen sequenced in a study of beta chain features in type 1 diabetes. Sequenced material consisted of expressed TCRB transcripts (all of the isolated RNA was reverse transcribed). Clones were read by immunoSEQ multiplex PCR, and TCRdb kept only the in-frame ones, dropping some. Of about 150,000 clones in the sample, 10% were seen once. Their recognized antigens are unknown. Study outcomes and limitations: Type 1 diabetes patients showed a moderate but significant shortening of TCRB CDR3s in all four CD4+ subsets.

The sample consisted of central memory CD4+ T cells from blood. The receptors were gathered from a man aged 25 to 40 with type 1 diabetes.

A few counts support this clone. CDR3 nucleotides: TGTGCCAGCAGCTCCCAGCGGACTAGGTGGGATACGCAGTATTTT. This gives the protein CASSSQRTRWDTQYF. The J gene is TRBJ2-3, the V gene TRBV9; 7 bases line up with TRBD2. The CDR3 length is 15 residues. Germline CDR1 SGDLS, CDR2 YYNGEE. V was clipped by 4 bases and J by 6 bases; unmatched bases: 11.

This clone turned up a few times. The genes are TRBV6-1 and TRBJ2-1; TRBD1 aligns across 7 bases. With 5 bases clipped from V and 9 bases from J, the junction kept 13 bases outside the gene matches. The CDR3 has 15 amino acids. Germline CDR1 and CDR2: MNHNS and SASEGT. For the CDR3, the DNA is TGTGCCAGCAGTCCGTCACAGGGGATTTCGGGTGAGCAGTTCTTC. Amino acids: CASSPSQGISGEQFF.

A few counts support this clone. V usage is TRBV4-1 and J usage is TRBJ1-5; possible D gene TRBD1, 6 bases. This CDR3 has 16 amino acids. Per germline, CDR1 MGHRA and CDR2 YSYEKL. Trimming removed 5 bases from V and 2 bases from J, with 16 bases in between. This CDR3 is CASSTGLTGGNQPQHF. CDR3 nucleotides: TGCGCCAGCAGCACAGGCTTGACAGGCGGCAATCAGCCCCAGCATTTT.

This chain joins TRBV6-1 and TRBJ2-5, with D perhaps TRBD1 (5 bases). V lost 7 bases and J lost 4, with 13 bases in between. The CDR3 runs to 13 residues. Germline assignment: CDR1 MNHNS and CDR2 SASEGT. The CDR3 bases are TGTGCCAGCACCCAAGGGCAGGGAGAGACCCAGTACTTC. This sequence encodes CASTQGQGETQYF.

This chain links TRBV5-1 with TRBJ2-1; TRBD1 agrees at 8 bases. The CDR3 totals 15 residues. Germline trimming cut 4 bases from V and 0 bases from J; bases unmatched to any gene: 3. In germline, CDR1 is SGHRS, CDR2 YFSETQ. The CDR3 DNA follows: TGCGCCAGCAGCGAACAGGGGGGCTCCTACAATGAGCAGTTCTTC. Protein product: CASSEQGGSYNEQFF.

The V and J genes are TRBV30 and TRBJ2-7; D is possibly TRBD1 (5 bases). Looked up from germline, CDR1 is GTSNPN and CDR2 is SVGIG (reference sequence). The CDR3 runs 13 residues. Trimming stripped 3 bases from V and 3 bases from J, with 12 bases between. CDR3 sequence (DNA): TGTGCCTGGAGCAGAGGCCAGGGCTACGAGCAGTACTTC. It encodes CAWSRGQGYEQYF.

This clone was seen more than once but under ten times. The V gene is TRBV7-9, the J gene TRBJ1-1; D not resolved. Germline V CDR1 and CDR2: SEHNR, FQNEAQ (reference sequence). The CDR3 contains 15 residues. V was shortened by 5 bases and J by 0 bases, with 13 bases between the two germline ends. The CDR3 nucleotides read TGTGCCAGCAGCCCCTCTGGCAGGATGAACACTGAAGCTTTCTTT. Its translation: CASSPSGRMNTEAFF.

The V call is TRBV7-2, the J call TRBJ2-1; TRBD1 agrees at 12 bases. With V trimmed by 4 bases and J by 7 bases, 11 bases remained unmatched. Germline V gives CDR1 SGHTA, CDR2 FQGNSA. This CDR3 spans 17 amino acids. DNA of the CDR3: TGTGCCAGCAGCTCCACCTCCGGGACAGGGGGCCTGAATGAGCAGTTCTTC. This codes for CASSSTSGTGGLNEQFF.

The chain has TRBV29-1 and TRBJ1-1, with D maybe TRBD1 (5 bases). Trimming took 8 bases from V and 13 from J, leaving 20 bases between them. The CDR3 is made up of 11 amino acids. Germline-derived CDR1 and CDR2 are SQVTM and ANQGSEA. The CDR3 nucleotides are TGCAGCCCCCGGATGGGGCAGTACCTTTTCTTT. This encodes CSPRMGQYLFF.

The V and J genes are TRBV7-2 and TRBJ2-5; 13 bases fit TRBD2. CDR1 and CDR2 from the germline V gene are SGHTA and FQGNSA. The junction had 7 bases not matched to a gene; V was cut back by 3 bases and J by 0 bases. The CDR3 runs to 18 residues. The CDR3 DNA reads TGTGCCAGCAGCTTTTGGACTAGCGGGAGAGCGTACCAAGAGACCCAGTACTTC. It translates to CASSFWTSGRAYQETQYF. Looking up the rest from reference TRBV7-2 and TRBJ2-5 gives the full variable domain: GAGVSQSPSNKVTEKGKDVELRCDPISGHTALYWYRQSLGQGLEFLIYFQGNSAPDKSGLPSDRFSAERTGGSVSTLTIQRTQQEDSAVYLCASSFWTSGRAYQETQYFGPGTRLLVL.

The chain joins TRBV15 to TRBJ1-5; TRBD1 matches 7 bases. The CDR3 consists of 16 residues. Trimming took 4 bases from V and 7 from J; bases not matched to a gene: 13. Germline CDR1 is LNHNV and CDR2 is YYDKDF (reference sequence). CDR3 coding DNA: TGTGCCACCAGCATCGGCGGGACAGTGGGGATCCAGCCCCAGCATTTT. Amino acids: CATSIGGTVGIQPQHF.

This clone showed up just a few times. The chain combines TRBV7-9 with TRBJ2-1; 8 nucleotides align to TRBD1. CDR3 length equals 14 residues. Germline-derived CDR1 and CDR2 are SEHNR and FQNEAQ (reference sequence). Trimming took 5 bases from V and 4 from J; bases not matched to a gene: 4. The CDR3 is CASSQGQGYNEQFF. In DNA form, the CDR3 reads TGTGCCAGCAGCCAAGGACAGGGTTACAATGAGCAGTTCTTC.

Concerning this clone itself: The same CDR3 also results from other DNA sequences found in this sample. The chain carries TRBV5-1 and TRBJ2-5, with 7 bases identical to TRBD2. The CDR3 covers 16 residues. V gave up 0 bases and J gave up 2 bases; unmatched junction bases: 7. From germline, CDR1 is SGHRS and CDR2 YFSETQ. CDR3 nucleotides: TGCGCCAGCAGCTTGGGGGCGGGAGTAGATCAAGAGACCCAGTACTTC. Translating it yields CASSLGAGVDQETQYF.

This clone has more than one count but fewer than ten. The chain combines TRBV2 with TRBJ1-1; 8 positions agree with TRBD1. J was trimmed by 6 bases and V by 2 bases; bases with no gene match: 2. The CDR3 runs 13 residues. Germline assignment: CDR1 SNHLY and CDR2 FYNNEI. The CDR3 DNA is TGTGCCAGCAGTGAACAACAGGGGGCTGAAGCTTTCTTT. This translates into CASSEQQGAEAFF.

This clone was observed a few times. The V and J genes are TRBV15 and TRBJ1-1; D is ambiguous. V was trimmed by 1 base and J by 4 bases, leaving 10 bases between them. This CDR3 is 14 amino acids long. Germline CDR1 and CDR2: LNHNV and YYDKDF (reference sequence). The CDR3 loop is CATSRGGRFTEAFF. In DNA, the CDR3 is TGTGCCACCAGCAGAGGTGGGAGGTTCACTGAAGCTTTCTTT.

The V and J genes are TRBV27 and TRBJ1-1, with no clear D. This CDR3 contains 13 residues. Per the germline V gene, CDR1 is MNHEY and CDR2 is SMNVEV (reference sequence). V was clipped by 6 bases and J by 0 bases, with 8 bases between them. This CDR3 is CASRGSMNTEAFF. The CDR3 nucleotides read TGTGCCAGCAGGGGCAGCATGAACACTGAAGCTTTCTTT.

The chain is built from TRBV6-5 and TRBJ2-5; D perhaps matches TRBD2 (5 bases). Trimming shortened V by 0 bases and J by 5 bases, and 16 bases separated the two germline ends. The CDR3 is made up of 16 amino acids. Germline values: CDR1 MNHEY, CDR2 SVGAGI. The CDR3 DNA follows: TGTGCCAGCAGTTACTCGTTGAGGGAATCTAAGGAGACCCAGTACTTC. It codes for CASSYSLRESKETQYF.

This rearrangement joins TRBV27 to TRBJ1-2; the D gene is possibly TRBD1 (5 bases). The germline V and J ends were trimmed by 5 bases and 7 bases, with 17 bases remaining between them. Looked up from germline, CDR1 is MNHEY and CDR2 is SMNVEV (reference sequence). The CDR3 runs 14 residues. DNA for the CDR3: TGTGCCAGCAGTCCCCAGGGAAGGCATGGTGGCTACACCTTC. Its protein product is CASSPQGRHGGYTF.

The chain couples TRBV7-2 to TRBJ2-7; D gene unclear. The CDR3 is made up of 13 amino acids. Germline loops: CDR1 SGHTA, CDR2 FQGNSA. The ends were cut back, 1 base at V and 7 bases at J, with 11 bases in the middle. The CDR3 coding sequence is TGTGCCAGCAGCTTAGAAAGGCCGAGGGAGCAGTACTTC. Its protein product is CASSLERPREQYF.

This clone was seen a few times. The CDR3 region is CASSLKQGGNEAFF. The CDR3 DNA follows: TGCGCCAGCAGCTTGAAACAGGGTGGGAATGAAGCTTTCTTT. V usage is TRBV5-1 and J usage is TRBJ1-1; a weak D match, TRBD1 (6 bases). The V end lost 1 base, the J end lost 7 bases, and 14 bases lay between the germline ends. The CDR3 is 14 amino acids. CDR1 and CDR2 from the germline V gene are SGHRS and YFSETQ.

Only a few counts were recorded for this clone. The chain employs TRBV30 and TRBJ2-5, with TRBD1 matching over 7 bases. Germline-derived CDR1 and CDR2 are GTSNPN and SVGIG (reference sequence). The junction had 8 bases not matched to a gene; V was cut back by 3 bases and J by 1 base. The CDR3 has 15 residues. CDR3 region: CAWSRGQAAQETQYF. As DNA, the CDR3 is TGTGCCTGGAGCCGTGGACAGGCGGCCCAAGAGACCCAGTACTTC.

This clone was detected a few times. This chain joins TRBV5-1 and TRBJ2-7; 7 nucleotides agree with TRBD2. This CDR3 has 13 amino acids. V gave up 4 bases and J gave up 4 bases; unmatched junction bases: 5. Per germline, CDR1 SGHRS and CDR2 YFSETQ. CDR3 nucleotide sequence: TGCGCCAGCAGCGTCGGGGAGGGTTACGAGCAGTACTTC. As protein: CASSVGEGYEQYF.

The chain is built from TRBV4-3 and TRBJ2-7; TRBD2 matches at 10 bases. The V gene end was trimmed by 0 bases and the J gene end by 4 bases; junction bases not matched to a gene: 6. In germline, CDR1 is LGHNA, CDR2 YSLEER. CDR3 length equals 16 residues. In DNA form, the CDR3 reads TGCGCCAGCAGCCAAGAATGGTCTAGCGGGAGATACGAGCAGTACTTC. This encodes CASSQEWSSGRYEQYF.

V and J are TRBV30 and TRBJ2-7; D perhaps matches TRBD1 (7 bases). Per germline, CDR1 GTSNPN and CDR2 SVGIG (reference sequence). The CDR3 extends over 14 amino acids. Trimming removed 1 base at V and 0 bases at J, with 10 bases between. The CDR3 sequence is CAWSAGGNSYEQYF. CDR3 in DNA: TGTGCCTGGAGTGCAGGGGGGAACTCCTACGAGCAGTACTTC.

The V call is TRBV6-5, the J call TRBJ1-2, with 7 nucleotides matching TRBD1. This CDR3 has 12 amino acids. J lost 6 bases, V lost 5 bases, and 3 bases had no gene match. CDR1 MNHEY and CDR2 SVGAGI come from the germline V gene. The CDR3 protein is CASSHGQDGYTF. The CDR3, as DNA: TGTGCCAGCAGTCACGGACAGGATGGCTACACCTTC.

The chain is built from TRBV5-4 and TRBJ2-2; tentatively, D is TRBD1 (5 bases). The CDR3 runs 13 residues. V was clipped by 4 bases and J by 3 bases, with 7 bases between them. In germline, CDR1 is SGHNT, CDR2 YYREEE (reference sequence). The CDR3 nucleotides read TGTGCCAGCAGCCTCAGGGACACCGGGGAGCTGTTTTTT. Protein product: CASSLRDTGELFF.

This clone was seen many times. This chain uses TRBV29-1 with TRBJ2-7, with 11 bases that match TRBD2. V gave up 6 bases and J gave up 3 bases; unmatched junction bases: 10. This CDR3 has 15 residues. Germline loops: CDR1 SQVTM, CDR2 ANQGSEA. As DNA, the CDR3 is TGCAGCGTAGCCTCGGGACTAGCGGTAAGCTACGAGCAGTACTTC. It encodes CSVASGLAVSYEQYF.

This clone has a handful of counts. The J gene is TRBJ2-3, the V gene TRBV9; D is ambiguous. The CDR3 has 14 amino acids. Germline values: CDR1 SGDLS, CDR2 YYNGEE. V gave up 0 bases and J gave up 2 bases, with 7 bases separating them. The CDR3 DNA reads TGTGCCAGCAGCGTAGATAGCCACACAGATACGCAGTATTTT. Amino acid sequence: CASSVDSHTDTQYF. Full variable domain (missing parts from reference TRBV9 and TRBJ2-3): DSGVTQTPKHLITATGQRVTLRCSPRSGDLSVYWYQQSLDQGLQFLIQYYNGEERAKGNILERFSAQQFPDLHSELNLSSLELGDSALYFCASSVDSHTDTQYFGPGTRLTVL.

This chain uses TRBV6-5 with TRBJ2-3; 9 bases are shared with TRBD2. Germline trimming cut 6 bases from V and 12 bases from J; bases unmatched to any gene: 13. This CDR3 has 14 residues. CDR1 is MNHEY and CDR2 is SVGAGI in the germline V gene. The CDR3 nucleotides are TGTGCCAGCAGCCGTTTGACTAGCGGACAAGTTCAGTATTTT. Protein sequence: CASSRLTSGQVQYF.

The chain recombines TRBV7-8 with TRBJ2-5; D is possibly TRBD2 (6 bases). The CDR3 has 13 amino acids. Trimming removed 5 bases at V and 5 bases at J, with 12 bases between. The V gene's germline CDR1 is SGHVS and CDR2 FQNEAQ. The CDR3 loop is CASSREGLETQYF. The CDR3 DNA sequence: TGTGCCAGCAGCCGAGAGGGACTCGAGACCCAGTACTTC.

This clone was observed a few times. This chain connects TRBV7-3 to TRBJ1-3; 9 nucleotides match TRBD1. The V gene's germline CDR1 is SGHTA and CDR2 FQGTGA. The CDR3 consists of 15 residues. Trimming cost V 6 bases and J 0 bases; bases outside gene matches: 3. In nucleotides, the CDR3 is TGTGCCAGCAGTCGACAGGGGGTCTCTGGAAACACCATATATTTT. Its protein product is CASSRQGVSGNTIYF. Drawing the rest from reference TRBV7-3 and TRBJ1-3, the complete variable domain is GAGVSQTPSNKVTEKGKYVELRCDPISGHTALYWYRQSLGQGPEFLIYFQGTGAADDSGLPNDRFFAVRPEGSVSTLKIQRTERGDSAVYLCASSRQGVSGNTIYFGEGSWLTVV.